These 5 T cell receptor beta chains were all obtained from the same sample, sequenced in a study of cytotoxic CD8 clonotypes in ibrutinib-treated CLL (dated by TCRdb to the early 2020s). Receptor amplification or capture employed the immunoSEQ multiplex PCR assay. The source is immuneACCESS, and TCRdb retained only in-frame sequences with V and J called. Part of the clones is not carried over; for the studies checked, unresolved V genes explain less than half of this, and the remainder is unexplained. Within this sample are about 29,000 clones, with more than 65% of them counted one time only. Together, the top ten hold 54% of the sample. Per the publication, the time point label means: roughly 25 months on ibrutinib. Sequencing used PBMCs, obtained after 24 months of ibrutinib treatment. These receptors came from a human donor with chronic lymphocytic leukemia.

The gene calls are TRBV20-1 and TRBJ1-2; D gene unclear. With 5 bases removed from V and 4 bases from J, the gap between germline ends came to 8 bases. Germline CDR1 and CDR2: DFQATT and SNEGSKA (reference sequence). The CDR3 loop spans 11 amino acids. CDR3 sequence (DNA): TGCAGTGCTGCTAGGGCCTATGGCTACACCTTC. It yields the protein CSAARAYGYTF.

This clone has only a few counts. The J gene is TRBJ1-5, the V gene TRBV19, with a weak D call TRBD1 (6 bases). The CDR3 sequence is 17 residues long. Looked up from germline, CDR1 is LNHDA and CDR2 is SQIVND (reference sequence). Trimming took 2 bases from V and 0 from J, leaving 14 bases between them. The CDR3 reads CASSIMGALYSNQPQHF. CDR3 DNA: TGTGCCAGTAGTATAATGGGGGCTCTCTATAGCAATCAGCCCCAGCATTTT.

This clone has only one observation. This sequence joins TRBV25-1 and TRBJ2-3, with 9 nucleotides matching TRBD2. The CDR3 consists of 16 residues. In germline, CDR1 is MGHDK, CDR2 SYGVNS. Losses at the gene ends were 4 bases for V and 2 bases for J; bases not matched to a gene: 7. CDR3 protein: CASSVESGGPTDTQYF. The CDR3 nucleotides read TGTGCCAGCAGTGTAGAGAGCGGGGGGCCCACAGATACGCAGTATTTT. The variable domain in full, completed from reference TRBV25-1 and TRBJ2-3, reads EADIYQTPRYLVIGTGKKITLECSQTMGHDKMYWYQQDPGMELHLIHYSYGVNSTEKGDLSSESTVSRIRTEHFPLTLESARPSHTSQYLCASSVESGGPTDTQYFGPGTRLTVL.

This chain uses TRBV6-1 with TRBJ1-5, with D unclear. V lost 8 bases and J 4 bases, leaving 18 bases between the germline ends. Per germline, CDR1 MNHNS and CDR2 SASEGT. The CDR3 contains 15 residues. The CDR3 spells CASEARASRNQPQHF. The CDR3 DNA reads as TGTGCCAGCGAAGCCCGGGCCTCCCGAAATCAGCCCCAGCATTTT.

This chain connects TRBV9 to TRBJ2-5; D is unclear. This CDR3 has 12 amino acids. The germline CDR1 and CDR2 sequences are SGDLS and YYNGEE. V lost 5 bases and J 4 bases, leaving 9 bases between the germline ends. CDR3 sequence (DNA): TGTGCCAGCAGTGCAGTAGGAGAGACCCAGTACTTC. Residues: CASSAVGETQYF. The full variable domain, with the rest looked up from reference TRBV9 and TRBJ2-5, is DSGVTQTPKHLITATGQRVTLRCSPRSGDLSVYWYQQSLDQGLQFLIQYYNGEERAKGNILERFSAQQFPDLHSELNLSSLELGDSALYFCASSAVGETQYFGPGTRLLVL.